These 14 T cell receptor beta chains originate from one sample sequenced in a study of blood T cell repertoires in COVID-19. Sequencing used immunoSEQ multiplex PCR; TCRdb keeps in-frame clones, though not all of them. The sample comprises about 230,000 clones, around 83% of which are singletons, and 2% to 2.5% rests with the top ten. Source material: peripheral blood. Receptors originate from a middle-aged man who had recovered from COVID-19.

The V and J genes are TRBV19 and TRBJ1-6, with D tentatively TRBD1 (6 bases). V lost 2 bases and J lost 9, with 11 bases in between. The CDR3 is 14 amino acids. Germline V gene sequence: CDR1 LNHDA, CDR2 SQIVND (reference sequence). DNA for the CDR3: TGTGCCAGTAGTATAAGTGAAGGGGGTTCACCCCTCCACTTT. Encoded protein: CASSISEGGSPLHF.

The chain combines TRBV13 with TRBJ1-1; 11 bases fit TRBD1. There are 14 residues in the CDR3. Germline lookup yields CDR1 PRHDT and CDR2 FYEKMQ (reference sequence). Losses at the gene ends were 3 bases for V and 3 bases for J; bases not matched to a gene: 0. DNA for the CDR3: TGTGCCAGCAGCTTGGACAGGGGGCACACTGAAGCTTTCTTT. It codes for CASSLDRGHTEAFF.

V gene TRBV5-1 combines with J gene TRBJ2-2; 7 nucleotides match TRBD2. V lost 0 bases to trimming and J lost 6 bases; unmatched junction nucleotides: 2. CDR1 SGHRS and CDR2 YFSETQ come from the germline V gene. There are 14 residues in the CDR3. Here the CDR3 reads CASSLVRGAGELFF. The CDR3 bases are TGCGCCAGCAGCTTGGTTCGGGGGGCCGGGGAGCTGTTTTTT.

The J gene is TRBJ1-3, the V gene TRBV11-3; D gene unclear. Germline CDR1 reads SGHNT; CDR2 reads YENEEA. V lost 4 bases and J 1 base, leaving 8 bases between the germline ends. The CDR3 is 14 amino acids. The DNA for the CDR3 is TGTGCCAGCAGCTCCCCGGGATCTGGAAACACCATATATTTT. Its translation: CASSSPGSGNTIYF.

As DNA, the CDR3 is TGTGCCTGGAACGAACGGACAGGATCCTATGGCTACACCTTC. Encoded protein: CAWNERTGSYGYTF. The chain is built from TRBV30 and TRBJ1-2, with TRBD1 matching 7 bases. Germline V gene data show CDR1 as GTSNPN and CDR2 as SVGIG (reference sequence). The V segment lost 4 bases and the J segment 4 bases; nucleotides outside the gene matches: 9. The length of the CDR3 is 14 residues.

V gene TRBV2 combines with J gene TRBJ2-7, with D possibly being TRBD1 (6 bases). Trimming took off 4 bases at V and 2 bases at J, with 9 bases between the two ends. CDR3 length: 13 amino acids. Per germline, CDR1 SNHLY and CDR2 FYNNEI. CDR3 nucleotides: TGTGCCAGCAGTGTGGGGGCGACCTACGAGCAGTACTTC. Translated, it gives CASSVGATYEQYF. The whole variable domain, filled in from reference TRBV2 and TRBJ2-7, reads EPEVTQTPSHQVTQMGQEVILRCVPISNHLYFYWYRQILGQKVEFLVSFYNNEISEKSEIFDDQFSVERPDGSNFTLKIRSTKLEDSAMYFCASSVGATYEQYFGPGTRLTVT.

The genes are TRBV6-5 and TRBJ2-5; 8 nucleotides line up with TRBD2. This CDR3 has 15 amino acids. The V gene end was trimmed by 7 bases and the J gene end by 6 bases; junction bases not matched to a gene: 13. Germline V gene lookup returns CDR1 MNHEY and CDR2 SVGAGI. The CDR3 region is CASTPLGLVGKTQYF. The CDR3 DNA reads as TGTGCCAGCACCCCTCTGGGACTAGTCGGAAAGACCCAGTACTTC.

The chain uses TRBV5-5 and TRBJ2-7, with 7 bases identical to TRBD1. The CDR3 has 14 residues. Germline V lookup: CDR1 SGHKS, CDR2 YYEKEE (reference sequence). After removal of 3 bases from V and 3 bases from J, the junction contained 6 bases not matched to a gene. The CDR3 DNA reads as TGTGCCAGCAGCTGGACAGGTAATCTCTACGAGCAGTACTTC. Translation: CASSWTGNLYEQYF.

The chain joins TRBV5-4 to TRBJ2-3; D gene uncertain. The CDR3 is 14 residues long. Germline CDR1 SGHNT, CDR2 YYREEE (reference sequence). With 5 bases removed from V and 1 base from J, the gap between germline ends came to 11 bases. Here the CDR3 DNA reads TGTGCCAGCAGTTCTGACTGGCGCACAGATACGCAGTATTTT. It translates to CASSSDWRTDTQYF.

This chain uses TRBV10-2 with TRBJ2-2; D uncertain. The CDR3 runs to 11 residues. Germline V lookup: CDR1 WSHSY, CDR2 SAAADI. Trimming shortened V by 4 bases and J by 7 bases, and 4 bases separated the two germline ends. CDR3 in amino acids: CASSVGGELFF. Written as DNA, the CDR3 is TGCGCCAGCAGTGTCGGCGGGGAGCTGTTTTTT.

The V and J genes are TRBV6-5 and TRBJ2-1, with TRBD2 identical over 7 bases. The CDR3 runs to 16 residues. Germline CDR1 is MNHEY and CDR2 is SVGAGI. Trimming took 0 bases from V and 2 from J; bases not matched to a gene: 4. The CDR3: CASSYSGLAAYNEQFF. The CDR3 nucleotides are TGTGCCAGCAGTTACTCCGGGCTAGCGGCCTACAATGAGCAGTTCTTC.

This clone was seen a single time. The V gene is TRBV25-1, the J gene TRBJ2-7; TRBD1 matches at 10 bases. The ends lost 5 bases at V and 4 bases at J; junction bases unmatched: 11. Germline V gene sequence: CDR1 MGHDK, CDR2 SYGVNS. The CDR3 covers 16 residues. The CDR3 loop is CASSSLRDRGFYEQYF. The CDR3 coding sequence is TGTGCCAGCAGTAGTCTTCGGGACAGGGGATTTTACGAGCAGTACTTC.

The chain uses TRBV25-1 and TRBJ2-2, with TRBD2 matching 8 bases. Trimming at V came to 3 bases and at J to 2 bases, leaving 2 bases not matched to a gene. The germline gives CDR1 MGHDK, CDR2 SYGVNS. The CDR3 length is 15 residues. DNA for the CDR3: TGTGCCAGCAGTGACCGGGGGGGCAACACCGGGGAGCTGTTTTTT. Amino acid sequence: CASSDRGGNTGELFF.

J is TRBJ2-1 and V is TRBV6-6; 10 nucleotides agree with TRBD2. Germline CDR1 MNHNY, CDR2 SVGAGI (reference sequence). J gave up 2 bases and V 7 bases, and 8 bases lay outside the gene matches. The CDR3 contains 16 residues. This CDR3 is CASTWGTSATYNEQFF. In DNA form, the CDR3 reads TGTGCCAGCACTTGGGGGACTAGCGCTACCTACAATGAGCAGTTCTTC.